These 32 T cell receptor beta chains originate from one sample sequenced in a study of cytomegalovirus exposure and HLA in healthy donors. The PCR ran on 60 Vbeta and 13 Jbeta primers. Only in-frame clones appear in the TCRdb table, and some are missing; sequencing was by immunoSEQ multiplex PCR. The table has some 200,000 clones, over 75% seen once. The sample consisted of PBMCs. The receptors here all came from a man younger than 35 in good health and CMV-seronegative.

Concerning this clone itself: This is likely a read error, given that the CDR3 carries no conserved phenylalanine or tryptophan at its end. This chain uses TRBV2 with TRBJ1-1; 9 bases match TRBD1. The trim removed 7 bases at V and 4 bases at J, leaving 19 bases unmatched. This CDR3 comprises 18 residues. Germline CDR1 reads SNHLY; CDR2 reads FYNNEI. The CDR3 sequence: CASKGGTGPLKSTTEAFS. Here the CDR3 DNA reads TGTGCCAGCAAAGGCGGGACAGGGCCGTTAAAAAGTACCACTGAAGCTTTCTCT.

The V and J genes are TRBV6-6 and TRBJ1-2; TRBD1 aligns across 10 bases. Looked up from germline, CDR1 is MNHNY and CDR2 is SVGAGI (reference sequence). This CDR3 comprises 15 residues. V trimming: 9 bases; J trimming: 6 bases; junction bases outside the gene matches: 13. This chain's CDR3 is CASYRDRGSGDGYTF. CDR3 bases: TGTGCCAGTTACCGGGACAGGGGATCTGGGGATGGCTACACCTTC.

The gene calls are TRBV27 and TRBJ2-2; TRBD2 matches 8 bases. Germline CDR1 MNHEY, CDR2 SMNVEV (reference sequence). J lost 4 bases, V lost 0 bases, and 1 base had no gene match. The CDR3 is 15 residues long. CDR3 protein: CASSLSRGGTGELFF. CDR3 bases: TGTGCCAGCAGTTTATCCCGGGGGGGCACCGGGGAGCTGTTTTTT.

The chain combines TRBV7-2 with TRBJ2-3; D is perhaps TRBD2 (6 bases). With 3 bases removed from V and 6 bases from J, the gap between germline ends came to 19 bases. CDR3 length equals 16 residues. From germline, CDR1 is SGHTA and CDR2 FQGNSA. The CDR3 bases are TGTGCCAGCAGCTTCGGAGGCGGGGTGTCCTCTGATACGCAGTATTTT. Translating gives CASSFGGGVSSDTQYF.

The V call is TRBV18, the J call TRBJ1-2; a weak D match, TRBD1 (5 bases). Trimming pared 2 bases from V and 4 bases from J, leaving 11 bases between. There are 14 residues in the CDR3. CDR1 is KGHSH, CDR2 LQKENI, per germline. CDR3 nucleotide sequence: TGTGCCAGCTCACCAGGCGGCCAGGGCTATGGCTACACCTTC. Its translation is CASSPGGQGYGYTF. Combining the CDR3 with reference TRBV18 and TRBJ1-2 gives the whole variable domain NAGVMQNPRHLVRRRGQEARLRCSPMKGHSHVYWYRQLPEEGLKFMVYLQKENIIDESGMPKERFSAEFPKEGPSILRIQQVVRGDSAAYFCASSPGGQGYGYTFGSGTRLTVV.

The chain combines TRBV19 with TRBJ2-7; D perhaps matches TRBD1 (7 bases). CDR3 length: 17 amino acids. V was trimmed by 7 bases and J by 3 bases, leaving 25 bases between them. The germline CDR1 and CDR2 sequences are LNHDA and SQIVND (reference sequence). The CDR3 protein is CASTGGGRGADYYEQYF. The CDR3 DNA reads TGTGCCAGTACCGGGGGAGGCAGGGGGGCCGATTACTACGAGCAGTACTTC. Filled out from reference TRBV19 and TRBJ2-7, the complete variable domain reads DGGITQSPKYLFRKEGQNVTLSCEQNLNHDAMYWYRQDPGQGLRLIYYSQIVNDFQKGDIAEGYSVSREKKESFPLTVTSAQKNPTAFYLCASTGGGRGADYYEQYFGPGTRLTVT.

The chain is built from TRBV7-2 and TRBJ1-6; 7 bases fit TRBD1. In germline, CDR1 is SGHTA, CDR2 FQGNSA. After removal of 5 bases from V and 5 bases from J, the junction contained 12 bases not matched to a gene. The CDR3 loop spans 17 amino acids. Written as DNA, the CDR3 is TGTGCCAGCAGCCTTCCGCGACAGGGCCCGGATAATTCACCCCTCCACTTT. The encoded protein is CASSLPRQGPDNSPLHF.

The rearrangement joins TRBV2 to TRBJ1-3; D possibly corresponds to TRBD1 (5 bases). CDR1 and CDR2 from the germline V gene are SNHLY and FYNNEI. With 7 bases removed from V and 3 bases from J, the gap between germline ends came to 13 bases. The CDR3 spans 14 residues. The CDR3 nucleotides are TGTGCCAGCAACGGGGGAGCCCTTGGAAACACCATATATTTT. Its protein product is CASNGGALGNTIYF.

V usage is TRBV19 and J usage is TRBJ2-2; D is ambiguous. Germline V gives CDR1 LNHDA, CDR2 SQIVND (reference sequence). The CDR3 is 15 amino acids. Trimming took off 1 base at V and 0 bases at J, with 6 bases between the two ends. CDR3 bases: TGTGCCAGTAGTATAGTTGCAGCGAACACCGGGGAGCTGTTTTTT. Amino acids: CASSIVAANTGELFF.

V gene TRBV7-3 combines with J gene TRBJ2-7; maybe TRBD2 (7 bases). The germline V gene has CDR1 SGHTA and CDR2 FQGTGA. Trimming removed 3 bases from V and 0 bases from J, with 12 bases in between. The CDR3 is 15 amino acids. CDR3 protein: CASSLGGASSYEQYF. DNA for the CDR3: TGTGCCAGCAGCTTGGGGGGGGCTAGCTCCTACGAGCAGTACTTC.

The chain joins TRBV9 to TRBJ2-1; no reliable D call. The V gene's germline CDR1 is SGDLS and CDR2 YYNGEE. V was pared by 3 bases and J by 5 bases, with 3 bases between. This CDR3 is 11 amino acids long. CDR3 coding DNA: TGTGCCAGCAGCGCGGACAATGAGCAGTTCTTC. Its translation is CASSADNEQFF.

This sequence joins TRBV27 and TRBJ1-3, with 8 bases aligning to TRBD1. The germline V gene has CDR1 MNHEY and CDR2 SMNVEV (reference sequence). The ends lost 4 bases at V and 0 bases at J; junction bases unmatched: 8. The CDR3 has 17 amino acids. The CDR3 sequence is CASSWADRERSGNTIYF. In DNA, the CDR3 is TGTGCCAGCAGTTGGGCGGACAGGGAACGCTCTGGAAACACCATATATTTT.

The chain combines TRBV5-6 with TRBJ1-5; D gene uncertain. The V gene's germline CDR1 is SGHDT and CDR2 YYEEEE. CDR3 length equals 15 residues. Trimming cost V 0 bases and J 1 base, with 8 bases left between them. In nucleotides, the CDR3 is TGTGCCAGCAGCTTGGGGCTGTCCAGCAATCAGCCCCAGCATTTT. Amino acids: CASSLGLSSNQPQHF.

This chain uses TRBV4-3 with TRBJ1-1; D ambiguous. The CDR3 consists of 13 residues. Germline V gene sequence: CDR1 LGHNA, CDR2 YSLEER. V was shortened by 1 base and J by 2 bases, with 5 bases between the two germline ends. CDR3 sequence (DNA): TGCGCCAGCAGCCAAGCGACTAACACTGAAGCTTTCTTT. Protein product: CASSQATNTEAFF.

The genes are TRBV11-1 and TRBJ2-7; a possible D gene is TRBD1 (6 bases). This CDR3 is built from 13 residues. Germline V CDR1 and CDR2: SGHAT, FQDESV (reference sequence). Trimming took 5 bases from V and 7 from J, leaving 15 bases between them. CDR3 in DNA: TGTGCCAGCAGCCTACAGGGAGTGGGGGAGCAGTACTTC. Its translation is CASSLQGVGEQYF.

A few counts support this clone. The chain's CDR3 is CASSKEDRPNTEAFF. The CDR3 nucleotides are TGTGCCAGCAGCAAGGAGGACAGGCCGAACACTGAAGCTTTCTTT. The gene calls are TRBV21-1 and TRBJ1-1; the table's TRBD1 call for D was not verified on the DNA. TRBV21-1 is described as a pseudogene. CDR3 length: 15 amino acids.

The CDR3 sequence is CASSTTGTEAFF. The CDR3 region has the DNA TGTGCCAGCAGCACGACAGGGACTGAAGCTTTCTTT. The chain joins TRBV21-1 to TRBJ1-1; the table's D call TRBD1 went unverified against the DNA. TRBV21-1 counts as a pseudogene. This CDR3 region has 12 residues.

The chain couples TRBV19 to TRBJ1-5, with unresolved D. Trimming took off 8 bases at V and 0 bases at J, with 5 bases between the two ends. This CDR3 spans 12 amino acids. The V gene's germline CDR1 is LNHDA and CDR2 SQIVND (reference sequence). The chain's CDR3 is CASSGSNQPQHF. In DNA, the CDR3 is TGTGCCAGTTCGGGTAGCAATCAGCCCCAGCATTTT.

This clone has a handful of counts. The gene calls are TRBV2 and TRBJ2-2, with 7 bases identical to TRBD1. There are 13 residues in the CDR3. In germline, CDR1 is SNHLY, CDR2 FYNNEI. V gave up 7 bases and J gave up 7 bases; unmatched junction bases: 6. The CDR3: CASIPPGGGELFF. The CDR3 bases are TGTGCCAGCATCCCCCCAGGGGGCGGGGAGCTGTTTTTT.

The rearrangement uses TRBV9 and TRBJ2-6, with D uncertain. Trimming shortened V by 3 bases and J by 3 bases, and 10 bases separated the two germline ends. The CDR3 is 15 amino acids. Per germline, CDR1 SGDLS and CDR2 YYNGEE. CDR3 protein: CASSAASGGANVLTF. CDR3 nucleotides: TGTGCCAGCAGCGCGGCGTCGGGTGGGGCCAACGTCCTGACTTTC.

The gene calls are TRBV18 and TRBJ2-2, with 10 bases identical to TRBD2. The ends lost 4 bases at V and 3 bases at J; junction bases unmatched: 8. Germline V lookup: CDR1 KGHSH, CDR2 LQKENI. The length of the CDR3 is 17 residues. The CDR3, as DNA: TGTGCCAGCTCACTCGCTAGCGGGAGTCGAGACACCGGGGAGCTGTTTTTT. It codes for CASSLASGSRDTGELFF. Full variable domain (rest looked up from reference TRBV18 and TRBJ2-2): NAGVMQNPRHLVRRRGQEARLRCSPMKGHSHVYWYRQLPEEGLKFMVYLQKENIIDESGMPKERFSAEFPKEGPSILRIQQVVRGDSAAYFCASSLASGSRDTGELFFGEGSRLTVL.

This clone was observed a few times. The rearrangement joins TRBV20-1 to TRBJ1-4; D gene unclear. The CDR3 runs 11 residues. The V gene's germline CDR1 is DFQATT and CDR2 SNEGSKA (reference sequence). V lost 4 bases and J lost 4, with 4 bases in between. The CDR3 loop is CSATYNEKLFF. In DNA, the CDR3 is TGCAGTGCTACCTATAATGAAAAACTGTTTTTT.

J is TRBJ2-3 and V is TRBV6-6, with D tentatively TRBD2 (6 bases). From germline, CDR1 is MNHNY and CDR2 SVGAGI (reference sequence). V was clipped by 2 bases and J by 2 bases, with 11 bases between them. The CDR3 is 15 amino acids. CDR3 DNA sequence: TGTGCCAGCAGTTACGGAGGGGCGAACACAGATACGCAGTATTTT. This sequence encodes CASSYGGANTDTQYF.

The chain uses TRBV7-8 and TRBJ2-5; TRBD1 might be the D (5 bases). Per germline, CDR1 SGHVS and CDR2 FQNEAQ. The CDR3 has 15 residues. Trimming cost V 6 bases and J 1 base, with 15 bases left between them. The CDR3 DNA reads as TGTGCCAGCAGGTCGACAGCTATCCTCCAAGAGACCCAGTACTTC. Translating it yields CASRSTAILQETQYF.

Turning to this clone: The same CDR3 also results from other DNA sequences found in this sample. The DNA for the CDR3 is TGCGCCAGCAGCCAAGGGGCCGGGGACTACAATGAGCAGTTCTTC. This gives the protein CASSQGAGDYNEQFF. This rearrangement joins TRBV4-3 to TRBJ2-1, with a possible D match to TRBD2 (5 bases). V lost 1 base and J 3 bases, leaving 10 bases between the germline ends. CDR1 is LGHNA and CDR2 is YSLEER in the germline V gene. The CDR3 sequence is 15 residues long.

The gene calls are TRBV5-1 and TRBJ2-7; no clear D. Germline V gene sequence: CDR1 SGHRS, CDR2 YFSETQ. V gave up 6 bases and J gave up 3 bases, with 7 bases separating them. There are 11 residues in the CDR3. In nucleotides, the CDR3 is TGCGCCAGCATAGGAGACTACGAGCAGTACTTC. The encoded protein is CASIGDYEQYF.

The chain employs TRBV28 and TRBJ2-5; D may be TRBD2 (6 bases). Germline loops: CDR1 MDHEN, CDR2 SYDVKM. This CDR3 has 14 amino acids. V lost 5 bases and J 11 bases, leaving 21 bases between the germline ends. For the CDR3, the DNA is TGTGCCAGCAGTGGCCCGGTGGGGCCGGGAGAGCAGTACTTC. Protein sequence: CASSGPVGPGEQYF.

J is TRBJ1-3 and V is TRBV7-3; D may be TRBD1 (5 bases). Germline loops: CDR1 SGHTA, CDR2 FQGTGA. CDR3 length: 18 amino acids. Trimming took 5 bases from V and 0 from J, leaving 20 bases between them. The CDR3 spells CASSEGPPGPGSGNTIYF. In DNA form, the CDR3 reads TGTGCCAGCAGCGAAGGGCCACCAGGGCCCGGCTCTGGAAACACCATATATTTT.

This rearrangement joins TRBV28 to TRBJ1-2; 11 bases match TRBD1. J gave up 4 bases and V 6 bases, and 4 bases lay outside the gene matches. The length of the CDR3 is 14 residues. Germline V gene sequence: CDR1 MDHEN, CDR2 SYDVKM. CDR3 coding DNA: TGTGCCAGCAGGGCCGGGACAGGGGGCTATGGCTACACCTTC. As protein: CASRAGTGGYGYTF.

V usage is TRBV11-3 and J usage is TRBJ2-1, with D perhaps TRBD1 (5 bases). Germline V gene sequence: CDR1 SGHNT, CDR2 YENEEA. The CDR3 runs to 15 residues. Trimming cost V 5 bases and J 6 bases, with 17 bases left between them. CDR3 residues: CASSPRAGPRNEQFF. The CDR3 DNA sequence: TGTGCCAGCAGCCCACGGGCAGGGCCGCGCAATGAGCAGTTCTTC.

The J gene is TRBJ2-1, the V gene TRBV19; the match to TRBD2 covers 7 bases. Germline trimming cut 3 bases from V and 9 bases from J; bases unmatched to any gene: 2. The V gene's germline CDR1 is LNHDA and CDR2 SQIVND (reference sequence). The CDR3 contains 12 residues. Here the CDR3 reads CASSMGGSEQFF. In nucleotides, the CDR3 is TGTGCCAGTAGTATGGGAGGGAGTGAGCAGTTCTTC.

This clone was found a few times. This chain connects TRBV5-1 to TRBJ2-2, with TRBD2 identical over 8 bases. The J segment lost 2 bases and the V segment lost 2 bases, leaving 11 bases of the junction unmatched. The germline V gene encodes CDR1 SGHRS and CDR2 YFSETQ. The CDR3 spans 18 residues. CDR3 DNA: TGCGCCAGCAGCTTCCCCACTAGCGGCCCACGCAACACCGGGGAGCTGTTTTTT. This sequence encodes CASSFPTSGPRNTGELFF.